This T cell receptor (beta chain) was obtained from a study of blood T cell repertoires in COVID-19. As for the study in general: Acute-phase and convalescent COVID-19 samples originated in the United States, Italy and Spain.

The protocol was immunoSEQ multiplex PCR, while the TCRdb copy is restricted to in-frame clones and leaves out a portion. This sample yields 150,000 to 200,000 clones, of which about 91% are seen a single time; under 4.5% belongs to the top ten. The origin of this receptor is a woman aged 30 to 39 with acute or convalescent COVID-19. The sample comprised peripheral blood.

CDR3 coding DNA: TGTGCCAGCAGTCCGTGGCAGGGGGGTGAAAAACTGTTTTTT. Amino acid sequence: CASSPWQGGEKLFF. The chain employs TRBV6-5 and TRBJ1-4; TRBD1 matches 7 bases. CDR1 MNHEY and CDR2 SVGAGI come from the germline V gene. This CDR3 is 14 amino acids long. Trimming at V came to 5 bases and at J to 7 bases, leaving 7 bases not matched to a gene.